This TCR beta chain was recorded in a study of T-cell memory formation after mild COVID-19. In this sample, this clonotype turned up a few times. The V gene's germline CDR1 is SGHTA and CDR2 FQGTGA. This CDR3 spans 16 amino acids. Germline trimming cut 4 bases from V and 2 bases from J; bases unmatched to any gene: 6. TCRdb reprocessed the 5' RACE reads via MiXCR and lists one record per CDR3 protein. The table records approximately 430,000 distinct CDR3 sequences, 23% of them present only once. The sequence was obtained from an adult woman who had mild COVID-19 (a few samples of this study predate the infection). Cell type and time point are not known. The J gene is TRBJ2-3, the V gene TRBV7-3, with 10 bases identical to TRBD2. What was sequenced was PBMCs or a T cell subset sorted from them (not recorded which). The CDR3 sequence is CASSSVSGRNTDTQYF. In nucleotides, the CDR3 is TGTGCCAGCAGCTCCGTTAGCGGGAGGAACACAGATACGCAGTATTTT.